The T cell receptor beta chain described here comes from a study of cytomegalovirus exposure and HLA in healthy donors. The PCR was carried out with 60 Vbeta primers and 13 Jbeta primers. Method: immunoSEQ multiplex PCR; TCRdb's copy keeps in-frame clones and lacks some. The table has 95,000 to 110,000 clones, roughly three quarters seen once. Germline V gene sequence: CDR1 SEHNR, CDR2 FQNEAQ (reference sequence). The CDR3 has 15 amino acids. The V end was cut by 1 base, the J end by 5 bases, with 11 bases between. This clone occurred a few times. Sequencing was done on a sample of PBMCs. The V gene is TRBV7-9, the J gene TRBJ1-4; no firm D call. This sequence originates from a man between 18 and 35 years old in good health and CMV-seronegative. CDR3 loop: CASSLGTNTNEKLFF. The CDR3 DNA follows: TGTGCCAGCAGCTTAGGTACAAATACGAATGAAAAACTGTTTTTT.